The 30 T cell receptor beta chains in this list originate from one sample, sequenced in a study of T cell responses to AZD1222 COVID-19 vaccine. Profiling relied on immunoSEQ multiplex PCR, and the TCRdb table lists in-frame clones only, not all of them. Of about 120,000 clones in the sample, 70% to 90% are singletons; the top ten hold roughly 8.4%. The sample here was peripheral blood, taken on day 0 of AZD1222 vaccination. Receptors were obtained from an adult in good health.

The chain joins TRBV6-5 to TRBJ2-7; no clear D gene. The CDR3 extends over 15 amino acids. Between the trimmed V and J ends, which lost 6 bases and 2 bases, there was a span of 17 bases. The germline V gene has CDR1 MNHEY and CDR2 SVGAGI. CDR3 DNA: TGTGCCAGCAGGCCCGGCAAACCGAGAACCTACGAGCAGTACTTC. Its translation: CASRPGKPRTYEQYF.

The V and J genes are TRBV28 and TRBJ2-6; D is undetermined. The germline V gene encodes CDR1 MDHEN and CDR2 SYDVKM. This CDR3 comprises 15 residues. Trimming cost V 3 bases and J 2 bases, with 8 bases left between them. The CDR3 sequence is CASSFGSAGANVLTF. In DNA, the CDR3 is TGTGCCAGCAGTTTCGGATCCGCTGGGGCCAACGTCCTGACTTTC.

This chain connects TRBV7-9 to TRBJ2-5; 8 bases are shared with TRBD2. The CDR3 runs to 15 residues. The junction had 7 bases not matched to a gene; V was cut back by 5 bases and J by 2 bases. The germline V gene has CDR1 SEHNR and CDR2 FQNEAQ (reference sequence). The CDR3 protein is CASSQNSGDQETQYF. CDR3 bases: TGTGCCAGCAGCCAAAATAGCGGGGATCAAGAGACCCAGTACTTC.

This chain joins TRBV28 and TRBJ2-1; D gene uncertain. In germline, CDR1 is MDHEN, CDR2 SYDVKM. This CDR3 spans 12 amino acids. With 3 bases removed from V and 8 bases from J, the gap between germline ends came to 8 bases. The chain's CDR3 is CASSLLKDEQFF. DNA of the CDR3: TGTGCCAGCAGTTTGTTAAAGGATGAGCAGTTCTTC.

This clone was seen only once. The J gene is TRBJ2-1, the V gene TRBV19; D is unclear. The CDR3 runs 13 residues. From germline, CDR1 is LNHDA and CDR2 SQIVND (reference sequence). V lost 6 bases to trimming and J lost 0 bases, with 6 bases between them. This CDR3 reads CASRLNSYNEQFF. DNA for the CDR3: TGTGCCAGTAGATTAAACTCCTACAATGAGCAGTTCTTC.

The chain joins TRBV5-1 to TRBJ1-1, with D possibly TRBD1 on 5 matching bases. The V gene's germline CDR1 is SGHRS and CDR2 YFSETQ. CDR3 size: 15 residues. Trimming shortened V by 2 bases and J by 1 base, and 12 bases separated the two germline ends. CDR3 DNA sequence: TGCGCCAGCAGCTTAGAGACAGTGCCGAACACTGAAGCTTTCTTT. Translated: CASSLETVPNTEAFF.

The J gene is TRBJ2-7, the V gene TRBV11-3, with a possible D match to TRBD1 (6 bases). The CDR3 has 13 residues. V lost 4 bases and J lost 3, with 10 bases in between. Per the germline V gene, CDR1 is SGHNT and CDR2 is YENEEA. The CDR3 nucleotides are TGTGCCAGCAGCTCGACAGGCTTCTACGAGCAGTACTTC. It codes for CASSSTGFYEQYF.

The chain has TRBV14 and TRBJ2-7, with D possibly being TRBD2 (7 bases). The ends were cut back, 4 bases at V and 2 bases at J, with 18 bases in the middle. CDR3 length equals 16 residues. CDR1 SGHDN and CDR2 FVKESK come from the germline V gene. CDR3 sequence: CASSRLGGQIPYEQYF. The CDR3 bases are TGTGCCAGCAGCCGACTCGGGGGGCAGATCCCCTACGAGCAGTACTTC. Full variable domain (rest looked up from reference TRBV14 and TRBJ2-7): EAGVTQFPSHSVIEKGQTVTLRCDPISGHDNLYWYRRVMGKEIKFLLHFVKESKQDESGMPNNRFLAERTGGTYSTLKVQPAELEDSGVYFCASSRLGGQIPYEQYFGPGTRLTVT.

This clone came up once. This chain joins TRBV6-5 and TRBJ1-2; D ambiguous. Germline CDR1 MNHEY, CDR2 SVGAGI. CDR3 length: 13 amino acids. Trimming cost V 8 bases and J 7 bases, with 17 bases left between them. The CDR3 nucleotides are TGTGCCAGCCACCCCGGCCGACGGGGTGGCTACACCTTC. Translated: CASHPGRRGGYTF.

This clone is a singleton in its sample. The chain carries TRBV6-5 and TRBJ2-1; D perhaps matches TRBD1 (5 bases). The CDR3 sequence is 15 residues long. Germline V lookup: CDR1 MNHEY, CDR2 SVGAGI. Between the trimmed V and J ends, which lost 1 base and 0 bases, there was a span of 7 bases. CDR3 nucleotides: TGTGCCAGCAGTTACTTCACAGGCTCCTACAATGAGCAGTTCTTC. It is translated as CASSYFTGSYNEQFF.

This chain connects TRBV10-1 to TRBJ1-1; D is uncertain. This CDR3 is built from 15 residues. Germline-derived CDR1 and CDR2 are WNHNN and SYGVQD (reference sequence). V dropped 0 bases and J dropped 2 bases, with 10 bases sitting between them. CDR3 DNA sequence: TGCGCCAGCAGTGAGTCGGGCACGGCCAACACTGAAGCTTTCTTT. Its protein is CASSESGTANTEAFF.

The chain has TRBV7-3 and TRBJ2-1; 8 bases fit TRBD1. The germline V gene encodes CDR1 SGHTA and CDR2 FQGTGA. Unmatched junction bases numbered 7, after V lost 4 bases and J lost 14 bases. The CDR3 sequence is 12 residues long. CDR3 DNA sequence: TGTGCCAGCAGCTCCGGACAGGGTCTAAAGTTCTTC. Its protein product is CASSSGQGLKFF.

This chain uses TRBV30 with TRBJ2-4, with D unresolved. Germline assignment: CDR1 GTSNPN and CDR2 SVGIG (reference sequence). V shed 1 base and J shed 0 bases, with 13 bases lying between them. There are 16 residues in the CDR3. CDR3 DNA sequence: TGTGCCTGGAGTGATGCAGCTGAACTAGCCAAAAACATTCAGTACTTC. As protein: CAWSDAAELAKNIQYF.

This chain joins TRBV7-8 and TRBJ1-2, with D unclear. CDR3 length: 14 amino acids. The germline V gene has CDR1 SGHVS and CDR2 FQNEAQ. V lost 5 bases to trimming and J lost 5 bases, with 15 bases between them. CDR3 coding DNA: TGTGCCAGCAGCCCCCGGGAGGGAGAATATGGCTACACCTTC. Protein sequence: CASSPREGEYGYTF.

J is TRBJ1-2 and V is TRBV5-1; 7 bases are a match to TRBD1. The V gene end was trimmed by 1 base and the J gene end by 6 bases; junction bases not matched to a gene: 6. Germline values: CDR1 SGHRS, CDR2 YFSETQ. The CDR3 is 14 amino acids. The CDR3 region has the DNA TGCGCCAGCAGCTTGAAGGGGGCGAGAGATGGCTACACCTTC. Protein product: CASSLKGARDGYTF.

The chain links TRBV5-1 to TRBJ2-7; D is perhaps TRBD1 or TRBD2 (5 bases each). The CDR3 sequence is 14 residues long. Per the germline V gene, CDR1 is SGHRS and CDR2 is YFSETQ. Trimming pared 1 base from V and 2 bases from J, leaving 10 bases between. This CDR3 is CASSLQGDPYEQYF. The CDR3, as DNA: TGCGCCAGCAGCTTGCAAGGGGACCCCTACGAGCAGTACTTC.

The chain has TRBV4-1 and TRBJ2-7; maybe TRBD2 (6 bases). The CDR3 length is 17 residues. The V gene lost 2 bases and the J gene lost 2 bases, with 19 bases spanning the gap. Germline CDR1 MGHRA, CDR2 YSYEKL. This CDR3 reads CASSQPRLTGETYEQYF. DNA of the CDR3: TGCGCCAGCAGCCAACCCCGGCTGACGGGAGAGACCTACGAGCAGTACTTC.

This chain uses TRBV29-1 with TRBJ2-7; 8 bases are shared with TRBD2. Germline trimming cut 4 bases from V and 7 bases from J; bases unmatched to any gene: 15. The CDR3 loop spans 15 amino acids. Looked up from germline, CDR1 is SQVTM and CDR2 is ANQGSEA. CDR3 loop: CSVAPRAGVQVEQYF. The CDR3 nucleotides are TGCAGCGTTGCCCCCCGAGCGGGAGTCCAAGTAGAGCAGTACTTC.

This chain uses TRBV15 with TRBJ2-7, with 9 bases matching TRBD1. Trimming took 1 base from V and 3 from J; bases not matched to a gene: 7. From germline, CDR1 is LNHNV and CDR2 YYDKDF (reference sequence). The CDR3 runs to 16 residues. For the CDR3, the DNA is TGTGCCACCAGCAGAGCACAGGGGGCCCGCGACTACGAGCAGTACTTC. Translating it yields CATSRAQGARDYEQYF.

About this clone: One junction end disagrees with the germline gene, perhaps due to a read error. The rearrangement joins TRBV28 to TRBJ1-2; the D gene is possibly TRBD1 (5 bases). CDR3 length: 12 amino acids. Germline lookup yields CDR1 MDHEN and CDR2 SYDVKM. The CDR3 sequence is CASRSGNFGYTF. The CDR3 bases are TGTGCCAGCAGATCAGGGAACTTTGGCTACACCTTC.

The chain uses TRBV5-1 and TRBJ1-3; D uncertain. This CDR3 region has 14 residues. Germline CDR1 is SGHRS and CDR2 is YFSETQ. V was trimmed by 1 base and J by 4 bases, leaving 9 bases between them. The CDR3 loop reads CASSLRDGGNTIYF. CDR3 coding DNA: TGCGCCAGCAGCTTGCGGGATGGGGGAAACACCATATATTTT.

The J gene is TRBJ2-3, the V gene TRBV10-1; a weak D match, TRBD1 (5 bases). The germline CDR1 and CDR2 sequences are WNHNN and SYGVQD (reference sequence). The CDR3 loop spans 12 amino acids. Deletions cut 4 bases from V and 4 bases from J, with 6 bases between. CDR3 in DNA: TGCGCCAGCAGTGGGGGCCCAGATACGCAGTATTTT. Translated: CASSGGPDTQYF.

This chain's CDR3 is CASRDNQPQHF. Here the CDR3 DNA reads TGTGCCAGCAGGGATAATCAGCCCCAGCATTTT. V gene TRBV28 combines with J gene TRBJ1-5; D unresolved. The CDR3 has 11 residues. Germline V gives CDR1 MDHEN, CDR2 SYDVKM. Deletions cut 6 bases from V and 4 bases from J, with 4 bases between.

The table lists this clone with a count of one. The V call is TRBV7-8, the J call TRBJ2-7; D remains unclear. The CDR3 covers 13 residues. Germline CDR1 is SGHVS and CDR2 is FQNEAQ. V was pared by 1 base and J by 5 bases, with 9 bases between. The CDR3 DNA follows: TGTGCCAGCAGCTTAGTGTTAAAGGACGAGCAGTACTTC. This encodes CASSLVLKDEQYF.

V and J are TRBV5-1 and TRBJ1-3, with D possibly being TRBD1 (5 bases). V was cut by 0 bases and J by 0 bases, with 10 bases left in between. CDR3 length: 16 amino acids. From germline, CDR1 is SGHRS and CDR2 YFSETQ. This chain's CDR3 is CASSLAGTSSGNTIYF. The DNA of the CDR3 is TGCGCCAGCAGCTTGGCCGGGACCTCCTCTGGAAACACCATATATTTT. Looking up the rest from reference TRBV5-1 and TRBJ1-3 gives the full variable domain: KAGVTQTPRYLIKTRGQQVTLSCSPISGHRSVSWYQQTPGQGLQFLFEYFSETQRNKGNFPGRFSGRQFSNSRSEMNVSTLELGDSALYLCASSLAGTSSGNTIYFGEGSWLTVV.

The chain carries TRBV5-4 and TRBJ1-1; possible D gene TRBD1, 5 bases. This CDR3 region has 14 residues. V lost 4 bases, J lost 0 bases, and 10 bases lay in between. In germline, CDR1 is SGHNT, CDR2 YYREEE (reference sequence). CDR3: CASSETAVNTEAFF. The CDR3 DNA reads TGTGCCAGCAGCGAGACAGCAGTGAACACTGAAGCTTTCTTT.

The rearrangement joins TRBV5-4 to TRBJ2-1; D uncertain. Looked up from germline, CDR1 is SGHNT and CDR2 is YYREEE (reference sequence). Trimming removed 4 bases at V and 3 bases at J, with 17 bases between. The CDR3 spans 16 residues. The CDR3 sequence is CASSPRGGPLYNEQFF. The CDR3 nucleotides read TGTGCCAGCAGCCCCAGAGGTGGGCCCCTCTACAATGAGCAGTTCTTC.

The CDR3: CASSLVQTNTEAFF. In nucleotides, the CDR3 is TGTGCCAGCAGCTTAGTGCAGACGAACACTGAAGCTTTCTTT. The V gene is TRBV7-9, the J gene TRBJ1-1; D is ambiguous. Trimming shortened V by 1 base and J by 1 base, and 7 bases separated the two germline ends. The CDR3 length is 14 residues. Germline V lookup: CDR1 SEHNR, CDR2 FQNEAQ (reference sequence).

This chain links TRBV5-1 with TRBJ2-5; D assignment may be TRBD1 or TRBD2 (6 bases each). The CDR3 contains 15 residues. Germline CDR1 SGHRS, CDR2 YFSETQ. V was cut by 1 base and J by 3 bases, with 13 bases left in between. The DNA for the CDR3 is TGCGCCAGCAGCTTGTTCTTGGGGGGCGAAGAGACCCAGTACTTC. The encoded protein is CASSLFLGGEETQYF.

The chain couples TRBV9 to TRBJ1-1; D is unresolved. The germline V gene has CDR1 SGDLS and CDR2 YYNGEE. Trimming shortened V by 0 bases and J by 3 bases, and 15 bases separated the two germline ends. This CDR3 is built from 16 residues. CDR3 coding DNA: TGTGCCAGCAGCGTAGTAGAGGTAATCTGGGACACTGAAGCTTTCTTT. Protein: CASSVVEVIWDTEAFF.